This entry lists 9 T cell receptor beta chains sequenced from one sample in a study of cytomegalovirus exposure and HLA in healthy donors. The PCR made use of 60 Vbeta and 13 Jbeta primers. The table came from immunoSEQ multiplex PCR; TCRdb's copy has only in-frame clones and leaves some out. The sample consists of about 190,000 clones, approximately 80% of them appearing once. Sequenced material: PBMCs. The receptors here all came from a woman in her thirties in good health and CMV-seropositive.

This sequence joins TRBV6-5 and TRBJ2-2; perhaps TRBD2 as D (5 bases). The CDR3 totals 13 residues. Germline CDR1 MNHEY, CDR2 SVGAGI. V lost 8 bases and J 4 bases, leaving 11 bases between the germline ends. CDR3: CASGRSVTGELFF. The CDR3 DNA sequence: TGTGCCAGCGGCCGTAGCGTCACCGGGGAGCTGTTTTTT.

The chain recombines TRBV30 with TRBJ1-6; maybe TRBD1 (6 bases). The CDR3 is 14 amino acids. Trimming cost V 0 bases and J 7 bases, with 10 bases left between them. Germline V gene sequence: CDR1 GTSNPN, CDR2 SVGIG (reference sequence). CDR3 protein: CAWSVRQANSPLHF. CDR3 nucleotide sequence: TGTGCCTGGAGTGTACGACAGGCAAATTCACCCCTCCACTTT.

This chain uses TRBV11-1 with TRBJ2-7; 11 nucleotides match TRBD1. Unmatched junction bases numbered 3, after V lost 5 bases and J lost 6 bases. This CDR3 spans 13 amino acids. Germline V gene data show CDR1 as SGHAT and CDR2 as FQDESV (reference sequence). The CDR3 is CASSAGTGGEQYF. The CDR3 region has the DNA TGTGCCAGCAGCGCCGGGACAGGGGGCGAGCAGTACTTC.

This chain links TRBV28 with TRBJ1-4, with D maybe TRBD1 (6 bases). This CDR3 contains 18 residues. The ends were cut back, 6 bases at V and 2 bases at J, with 22 bases in the middle. Per the germline V gene, CDR1 is MDHEN and CDR2 is SYDVKM. CDR3 sequence reads: CASSPPTGKEATNEKLFF. CDR3 nucleotides: TGTGCCAGCAGCCCGCCCACAGGGAAGGAGGCGACTAATGAAAAACTGTTTTTT.

This clone appeared a few times. Other DNA sequences in the sample encode the same CDR3. The chain has TRBV5-1 and TRBJ2-7; D unclear. V lost 0 bases and J 0 bases, leaving 7 bases between the germline ends. The CDR3 sequence is 14 residues long. Germline loops: CDR1 SGHRS, CDR2 YFSETQ. The CDR3 spells CASSLGATSYEQYF. For the CDR3, the DNA is TGCGCCAGCAGCTTGGGGGCGACCTCCTACGAGCAGTACTTC.

The CDR3 DNA reads TGTGCCAGCAGCTTGGCCGGGACAGGGAGAAAGGCCGGGGAGCTGTTTTTT. Amino acids: CASSLAGTGRKAGELFF. The rearrangement joins TRBV5-4 to TRBJ2-2; 9 bases fit TRBD1. V trimming: 0 bases; J trimming: 6 bases; junction bases outside the gene matches: 9. The length of the CDR3 is 17 residues. Germline V gives CDR1 SGHNT, CDR2 YYREEE (reference sequence).

The J gene is TRBJ2-5, the V gene TRBV6-5, with D possibly TRBD1 on 5 matching bases. The CDR3 is 14 residues long. Germline V gene sequence: CDR1 MNHEY, CDR2 SVGAGI. V gave up 0 bases and J gave up 4 bases, with 9 bases separating them. CDR3: CASSYSPQGETQYF. CDR3 DNA: TGTGCCAGCAGTTACTCCCCTCAGGGAGAGACCCAGTACTTC.

This rearrangement joins TRBV4-3 to TRBJ1-3, with TRBD1 matching 7 bases. Germline trimming cut 4 bases from V and 4 bases from J; bases unmatched to any gene: 4. This CDR3 spans 14 amino acids. Germline CDR1 is LGHNA and CDR2 is YSLEER. Here the CDR3 reads CASSPGTAGNTIYF. CDR3 nucleotides: TGCGCCAGCAGCCCCGGGACAGCGGGAAACACCATATATTTT.

The chain employs TRBV28 and TRBJ2-7; the D is unclear. The CDR3 runs 14 residues. V was pared by 6 bases and J by 1 base, with 13 bases between. Germline CDR1 MDHEN, CDR2 SYDVKM. CDR3 DNA: TGTGCCAGCAGGACCGGAGACCGGTCCTACGAGCAGTACTTC. Translating gives CASRTGDRSYEQYF.